Each of the 15 T cell receptor beta chains below was sequenced from the same sample in a study of T cell responses to AZD1222 COVID-19 vaccine. Only in-frame clones appear in the TCRdb table, and some are missing; sequencing was by immunoSEQ multiplex PCR. The sample includes some 120,000 clones, approximately 89% of them seen just once. Specimen: peripheral blood, collected on day 0 of AZD1222 vaccination. The receptors shown here come from an adult in good health.

The chain uses TRBV7-9 and TRBJ2-7; the D gene is possibly TRBD1 (6 bases). Trimming took 8 bases from V and 1 from J, leaving 18 bases between them. CDR3 length: 15 amino acids. Germline CDR1 and CDR2: SEHNR and FQNEAQ (reference sequence). CDR3: CASRTLQGVSYEQYF. CDR3 coding DNA: TGTGCCAGCCGGACCTTACAGGGAGTTTCCTACGAGCAGTACTTC.

The rearrangement links TRBV2 to TRBJ2-4; TRBD2 matches 11 bases. Germline values: CDR1 SNHLY, CDR2 FYNNEI. The CDR3 length is 15 residues. V shed 4 bases, J shed 6 bases, and the junction held 5 bases outside the gene matches. CDR3 in amino acids: CASSVAGGLANIQYF. The CDR3 region has the DNA TGTGCCAGCAGTGTAGCGGGGGGGCTCGCAAACATTCAGTACTTC.

The V gene is TRBV15, the J gene TRBJ2-2, with D unresolved. The CDR3 is 14 amino acids. Germline V lookup: CDR1 LNHNV, CDR2 YYDKDF (reference sequence). The V gene lost 0 bases and the J gene lost 6 bases, with 8 bases spanning the gap. This CDR3 reads CATSREWGSGELFF. The CDR3 nucleotides are TGTGCCACCAGCAGAGAATGGGGTTCCGGGGAGCTGTTTTTT.

This chain links TRBV2 with TRBJ1-5; D may be TRBD1 (5 bases). Trimming pared 4 bases from V and 11 bases from J, leaving 18 bases between. The CDR3 is made up of 14 amino acids. From germline, CDR1 is SNHLY and CDR2 FYNNEI. Written as DNA, the CDR3 is TGTGCCAGCAGTGGAAGGACACCCGAACAAGCCCAGCATTTT. Its translation: CASSGRTPEQAQHF.

This sequence joins TRBV5-4 and TRBJ1-1, with unresolved D. The CDR3 has 14 amino acids. Germline V CDR1 and CDR2: SGHNT, YYREEE (reference sequence). Trimming removed 1 base from V and 1 base from J, with 8 bases in between. The CDR3 here is CASSLRQPNTEAFF. The CDR3 DNA sequence: TGTGCCAGCAGCTTGCGACAACCGAACACTGAAGCTTTCTTT.

This clone has just a few counts. This rearrangement joins TRBV2 to TRBJ1-5; D call uncertain. The germline gives CDR1 SNHLY, CDR2 FYNNEI. CDR3 length equals 13 residues. The germline V and J ends were trimmed by 2 bases and 6 bases, with 8 bases remaining between them. This chain's CDR3 is CASSEREGQPQHF. The CDR3 coding sequence is TGTGCCAGCAGTGAACGGGAAGGTCAGCCCCAGCATTTT.

The chain has TRBV7-2 and TRBJ2-3, with TRBD1 matching 9 bases. Germline V CDR1 and CDR2: SGHTA, FQGNSA. This CDR3 comprises 16 residues. J gave up 3 bases and V 0 bases, and 4 bases lay outside the gene matches. The CDR3 reads CASSLAAGQGTDTQYF. The CDR3, as DNA: TGTGCCAGCAGCTTAGCGGCGGGACAGGGAACAGATACGCAGTATTTT.

This chain links TRBV28 with TRBJ2-7; TRBD2 matches 11 bases. This CDR3 has 16 amino acids. CDR1 is MDHEN and CDR2 is SYDVKM in the germline V gene. V lost 10 bases, J lost 2 bases, and 13 bases stayed unmatched. The CDR3 region has the DNA TGTGCCACCCCGGGGACTAGCGGTGTCCCGGCCTACGAGCAGTACTTC. Its protein product is CATPGTSGVPAYEQYF.

The chain is built from TRBV2 and TRBJ1-2, with unresolved D. V was pared by 2 bases and J by 6 bases, with 13 bases between. The germline CDR1 and CDR2 sequences are SNHLY and FYNNEI. The CDR3 has 14 residues. The CDR3 bases are TGTGCCAGCAGTGAAACGGCTCAACAGCATGGCTACACCTTC. This sequence encodes CASSETAQQHGYTF.

V and J are TRBV6-5 and TRBJ2-5; D gene unclear. The CDR3 sequence is 11 residues long. The V gene's germline CDR1 is MNHEY and CDR2 SVGAGI. V was trimmed by 6 bases and J by 2 bases, leaving 4 bases between them. The CDR3, as DNA: TGTGCCAGCAGAGCTCAAGAGACCCAGTACTTC. It specifies CASRAQETQYF.

The chain joins TRBV5-1 to TRBJ2-7; 12 bases are shared with TRBD1. Germline assignment: CDR1 SGHRS and CDR2 YFSETQ. The CDR3 is 14 amino acids. Trimming cost V 4 bases and J 5 bases; bases outside gene matches: 4. CDR3 sequence reads: CASSGGTGGHEQYF. Here the CDR3 DNA reads TGCGCCAGCAGCGGAGGGACAGGGGGCCACGAGCAGTACTTC.

The V gene is TRBV6-1, the J gene TRBJ2-1; 10 bases are shared with TRBD1. V gave up 2 bases and J gave up 8 bases; unmatched junction bases: 3. In germline, CDR1 is MNHNS, CDR2 SASEGT. The CDR3 sequence is 14 residues long. This CDR3 is CASSEPGTGDEQFF. The CDR3 region has the DNA TGTGCCAGCAGTGAACCTGGGACAGGGGATGAGCAGTTCTTC.

This clone turned up a few times. The chain links TRBV19 to TRBJ1-1; unclear D gene. CDR1 is LNHDA and CDR2 is SQIVND in the germline V gene (reference sequence). The V end was cut by 4 bases, the J end by 4 bases, with 25 bases between. The CDR3 covers 18 residues. The CDR3 DNA reads as TGTGCCAGTAGTAGCCGTGTCGTTGCGGCTCCTGGGAGCACTGAAGCTTTCTTT. Its translation: CASSSRVVAAPGSTEAFF.

The chain has TRBV18 and TRBJ1-5; no clear D. V shed 5 bases and J shed 5 bases, with 10 bases lying between them. Germline loops: CDR1 KGHSH, CDR2 LQKENI. This CDR3 has 13 residues. The CDR3 nucleotides read TGTGCCAGCTCAAGAGGCCCCGATCAGCCCCAGCATTTT. Translating it yields CASSRGPDQPQHF.

This rearrangement joins TRBV27 to TRBJ2-3, with D possibly called TRBD1 or TRBD2 (5 bases each). Germline V gives CDR1 MNHEY, CDR2 SMNVEV (reference sequence). The V end lost 5 bases, the J end lost 4 bases, and 16 bases lay between the germline ends. The CDR3 loop spans 15 amino acids. CDR3 residues: CASSQLRGWADTQYF. Written as DNA, the CDR3 is TGTGCCAGCAGTCAACTTCGGGGCTGGGCAGATACGCAGTATTTT.